This T cell receptor beta chain was obtained from a study of blood T cell repertoires in COVID-19. The repertoire was sequenced with immunoSEQ multiplex PCR; TCRdb's copy has only in-frame clones and lacks some. This table has about 370,000 clones, roughly nine tenths appearing once. The CDR3 spans 17 residues. Germline CDR1 reads MNHEY; CDR2 reads SMNVEV (reference sequence). J lost 2 bases, V lost 6 bases, and 14 bases had no gene match. This TCR came from a man aged 18 to 35 who had recovered from COVID-19. The chain is built from TRBV27 and TRBJ1-1; 8 bases match TRBD1. The sequenced sample was PBMCs or T cells enriched from blood (not recorded which). The CDR3 region has the DNA TGTGCCAGCAGCGAAGGACTGAAACAGGGGGATAACACTGAAGCTTTCTTT. Its protein product is CASSEGLKQGDNTEAFF.